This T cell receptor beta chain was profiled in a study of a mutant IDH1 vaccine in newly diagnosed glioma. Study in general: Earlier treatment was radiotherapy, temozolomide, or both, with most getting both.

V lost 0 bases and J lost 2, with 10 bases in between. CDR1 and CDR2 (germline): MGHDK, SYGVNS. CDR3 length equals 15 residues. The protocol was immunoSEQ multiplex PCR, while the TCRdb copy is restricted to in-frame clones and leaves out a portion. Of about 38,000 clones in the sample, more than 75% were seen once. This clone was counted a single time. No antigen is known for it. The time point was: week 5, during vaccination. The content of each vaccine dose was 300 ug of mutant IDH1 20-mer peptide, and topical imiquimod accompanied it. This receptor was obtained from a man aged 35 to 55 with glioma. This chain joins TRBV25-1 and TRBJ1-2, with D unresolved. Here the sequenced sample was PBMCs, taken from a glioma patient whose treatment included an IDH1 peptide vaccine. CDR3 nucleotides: TGTGCCAGCAGTGAATATAAGGACCTCAACTATGGCTACACCTTC. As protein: CASSEYKDLNYGYTF.